The 32 T cell receptor beta chains below all came from one sample that was sequenced in a study of siplizumab effects on memory and regulatory T cells. The table came from immunoSEQ multiplex PCR; TCRdb's copy has only in-frame clones and leaves some out. The sample lists some 100,000 clones; around 92% were seen once. Sequencing input: Tregs sorted from blood. The receptors come from a human donor in good health.

The chain employs TRBV19 and TRBJ1-2; D is undetermined. The CDR3 contains 14 residues. Trimming removed 3 bases at V and 3 bases at J, with 11 bases between. Per germline, CDR1 LNHDA and CDR2 SQIVND (reference sequence). Written as DNA, the CDR3 is TGTGCCAGTAGTATTCAGCGGACGGACTATGGCTACACCTTC. Protein product: CASSIQRTDYGYTF.

V is TRBV9 and J is TRBJ1-1; the D gene is possibly TRBD1 (6 bases). Between the trimmed V and J ends, which lost 4 bases and 0 bases, there was a span of 13 bases. The CDR3 is made up of 15 amino acids. The germline V gene has CDR1 SGDLS and CDR2 YYNGEE. This CDR3 is CASSPRGGMNTEAFF. Written as DNA, the CDR3 is TGTGCCAGCAGCCCCAGGGGAGGGATGAACACTGAAGCTTTCTTT.

The chain combines TRBV2 with TRBJ1-2; 8 nucleotides align to TRBD1. V lost 6 bases and J lost 8; bases outside the gene matches: 8. The CDR3 covers 13 residues. Looked up from germline, CDR1 is SNHLY and CDR2 is FYNNEI. Here the CDR3 DNA reads TGTGCCAGCAGCGTCACAGGGGGGGACGGCTACACCTTC. Translated, it gives CASSVTGGDGYTF.

J is TRBJ2-6 and V is TRBV6-1; the D is unclear. CDR1 MNHNS and CDR2 SASEGT come from the germline V gene. This CDR3 comprises 13 residues. V was cut by 6 bases and J by 4 bases, with 7 bases left in between. The CDR3 loop reads CASSLTGANVLTF. The CDR3 DNA is TGTGCCAGCAGCCTCACAGGGGCCAACGTCCTGACTTTC.

The genes are TRBV9 and TRBJ2-2, with a weak D call TRBD1 (6 bases). Germline V lookup: CDR1 SGDLS, CDR2 YYNGEE. The CDR3 contains 15 residues. V was cut by 4 bases and J by 5 bases, with 15 bases left in between. The CDR3 DNA sequence: TGTGCCAGCAGCTCCTCGGGACACCCGACCGGGGAGCTGTTTTTT. Encoded protein: CASSSSGHPTGELFF. The full variable domain, rest sourced from reference TRBV9 and TRBJ2-2, is DSGVTQTPKHLITATGQRVTLRCSPRSGDLSVYWYQQSLDQGLQFLIQYYNGEERAKGNILERFSAQQFPDLHSELNLSSLELGDSALYFCASSSSGHPTGELFFGEGSRLTVL.

The chain employs TRBV7-9 and TRBJ2-1; TRBD2 agrees at 7 bases. Germline lookup yields CDR1 SEHNR and CDR2 FQNEAQ (reference sequence). The CDR3 sequence is 13 residues long. V was clipped by 3 bases and J by 8 bases; unmatched bases: 4. The DNA for the CDR3 is TGTGCCAGCAGCTTGGGGCTAGCGGATGAGCAGTTCTTC. Amino acids: CASSLGLADEQFF.

This chain links TRBV11-2 with TRBJ2-7; D remains unclear. The germline CDR1 and CDR2 sequences are SGHAT and FQNNGV. The CDR3 consists of 12 residues. Trimming stripped 1 base from V and 2 bases from J, with 3 bases between. The CDR3 protein is CASSLVPYEQYF. As DNA, the CDR3 is TGTGCCAGCAGCTTAGTTCCCTACGAGCAGTACTTC.

The chain links TRBV18 to TRBJ2-4; D gene uncertain. CDR3 length equals 14 residues. Germline assignment: CDR1 KGHSH and CDR2 LQKENI. V shed 0 bases and J shed 8 bases, with 11 bases lying between them. CDR3 bases: TGTGCCAGCTCACCACCGGGGTCCCGTTACATTCAGTACTTC. Its translation is CASSPPGSRYIQYF.

The chain carries TRBV18 and TRBJ1-1; possibly TRBD1 for D (5 bases). The CDR3 extends over 15 amino acids. Trimming left V 1 base short and J 0 bases short, with 9 bases between. Germline V gives CDR1 KGHSH, CDR2 LQKENI. The CDR3 region is CASSPLRQMNTEAFF. CDR3 nucleotides: TGTGCCAGCTCACCACTACGACAGATGAACACTGAAGCTTTCTTT.

This clone was seen just once. This rearrangement joins TRBV7-3 to TRBJ1-1; no reliable D call. Trimming cost V 1 base and J 3 bases, with 3 bases left between them. CDR1 and CDR2 (germline): SGHTA, FQGTGA. The CDR3 runs to 12 residues. The DNA for the CDR3 is TGTGCCAGCAGCTTAATCCACACTGAAGCTTTCTTT. It codes for CASSLIHTEAFF.

V usage is TRBV27 and J usage is TRBJ2-7; the D call may be TRBD1 or TRBD2 (6 bases each). This CDR3 is 13 amino acids long. From germline, CDR1 is MNHEY and CDR2 SMNVEV (reference sequence). The V end lost 6 bases, the J end lost 6 bases, and 15 bases lay between the germline ends. Here the CDR3 DNA reads TGTGCCAGCAGGCCGTACAAGGGGGGCGAGCAGTACTTC. Protein product: CASRPYKGGEQYF.

The chain carries TRBV29-1 and TRBJ2-3; a weak D match, TRBD2 (5 bases). The length of the CDR3 is 12 residues. Germline V CDR1 and CDR2: SQVTM, ANQGSEA. V was shortened by 5 bases and J by 3 bases, with 9 bases between the two germline ends. The CDR3 here is CSVRGQTDTQYF. Here the CDR3 DNA reads TGCAGCGTTCGCGGGCAAACAGATACGCAGTATTTT.

This sequence joins TRBV14 and TRBJ1-6, with unresolved D. The CDR3 extends over 12 amino acids. Looked up from germline, CDR1 is SGHDN and CDR2 is FVKESK. V gave up 0 bases and J gave up 11 bases, with 5 bases separating them. CDR3: CASSQDRAPLHF. The CDR3 DNA is TGTGCCAGCAGCCAAGATCGGGCACCCCTCCACTTT.

J is TRBJ2-1 and V is TRBV9; 9 bases align to TRBD1. Trimming took 2 bases from V and 10 from J; bases not matched to a gene: 10. The CDR3 has 15 amino acids. Germline values: CDR1 SGDLS, CDR2 YYNGEE. CDR3 residues: CASSVAGQGNIEQFF. In nucleotides, the CDR3 is TGTGCCAGCAGCGTTGCGGGACAGGGTAACATCGAGCAGTTCTTC.

The rearrangement joins TRBV10-1 to TRBJ2-3, with 7 nucleotides matching TRBD2. J lost 4 bases, V lost 0 bases, and 4 bases had no gene match. Germline assignment: CDR1 WNHNN and CDR2 SYGVQD (reference sequence). The CDR3 has 15 residues. The chain's CDR3 is CASSESGGGSDTQYF. CDR3 bases: TGCGCCAGCAGTGAGTCCGGGGGAGGGTCAGATACGCAGTATTTT.

This chain connects TRBV5-4 to TRBJ2-1; 9 positions match TRBD1. The CDR3 contains 16 residues. The junction had 10 bases not matched to a gene; V was cut back by 4 bases and J by 5 bases. The germline V gene has CDR1 SGHNT and CDR2 YYREEE (reference sequence). The CDR3 is CASSPGTGRLDNEQFF. The CDR3 DNA sequence: TGTGCCAGCAGCCCCGGGACAGGGCGACTCGACAATGAGCAGTTCTTC. The variable domain in full, with the rest retrieved from reference TRBV5-4 and TRBJ2-1, is ETGVTQSPTHLIKTRGQQVTLRCSSQSGHNTVSWYQQALGQGPQFIFQYYREEENGRGNFPPRFSGLQFPNYSSELNVNALELDDSALYLCASSPGTGRLDNEQFFGPGTRLTVL.

This clone was picked up one time. The CDR3 is CASSDRGLTGELFF. The CDR3 DNA sequence: TGTGCCAGTTCGGACAGGGGTTTAACCGGGGAGCTGTTTTTT. The V call is TRBV19, the J call TRBJ2-2; 9 bases are shared with TRBD1. CDR1 is LNHDA, CDR2 SQIVND, per germline (reference sequence). CDR3 length: 14 residues. V trimming: 8 bases; J trimming: 5 bases; junction bases outside the gene matches: 6.

The rearrangement links TRBV23-1 to TRBJ1-2, with TRBD1 as a possible D gene (6 bases). TRBV23-1 is annotated as an ORF whose role is uncertain. CDR3 length: 16 residues. V lost 4 bases and J 4 bases, leaving 19 bases between the germline ends. The DNA for the CDR3 is TGCGCCAGCAGTCCGACCCTGACAGGATTACTCTATGGCTACACCTTC. Its translation: CASSPTLTGLLYGYTF.

V gene TRBV19 combines with J gene TRBJ1-1; 11 nucleotides align to TRBD1. Losses at the gene ends were 7 bases for V and 7 bases for J; bases not matched to a gene: 11. In germline, CDR1 is LNHDA, CDR2 SQIVND (reference sequence). The CDR3 is made up of 15 amino acids. CDR3 coding DNA: TGTGCCAGTAACCGTCTTGGGACAGGGGGAGTTGAAGCTTTCTTT. This gives the protein CASNRLGTGGVEAFF.

The chain joins TRBV7-8 to TRBJ2-3; D gene ambiguous. This CDR3 region has 13 residues. Germline CDR1 reads SGHVS; CDR2 reads FQNEAQ. V shed 5 bases and J shed 5 bases, with 11 bases lying between them. CDR3: CASSVRPLDTQYF. The DNA of the CDR3 is TGTGCCAGCAGCGTTCGCCCCCTAGATACGCAGTATTTT.

The chain uses TRBV9 and TRBJ2-3; 12 nucleotides line up with TRBD2. This CDR3 is built from 18 residues. Germline V gives CDR1 SGDLS, CDR2 YYNGEE. With V trimmed by 4 bases and J by 1 base, 10 bases remained unmatched. The CDR3 protein is CASSPGLAGPARTDTQYF. The CDR3 DNA reads TGTGCCAGCAGCCCAGGACTAGCGGGGCCAGCGCGCACAGATACGCAGTATTTT.

This chain links TRBV11-2 with TRBJ2-5, with TRBD2 matching over 8 bases. Germline trimming cut 2 bases from V and 1 base from J; bases unmatched to any gene: 3. This CDR3 has 15 amino acids. Germline lookup yields CDR1 SGHAT and CDR2 FQNNGV. CDR3 sequence (DNA): TGTGCCAGCAGCTTAATCGGGGGGGCCCAAGAGACCCAGTACTTC. Its translation is CASSLIGGAQETQYF. Full variable domain (remainder filled in from reference TRBV11-2 and TRBJ2-5): EAGVAQSPRYKIIEKRQSVAFWCNPISGHATLYWYQQILGQGPKLLIQFQNNGVVDDSQLPKDRFSAERLKGVDSTLKIQPAKLEDSAVYLCASSLIGGAQETQYFGPGTRLLVL.

This chain connects TRBV5-1 to TRBJ1-6, with 8 bases identical to TRBD1. Germline V gene lookup returns CDR1 SGHRS and CDR2 YFSETQ. With 3 bases clipped from V and 10 bases from J, the junction kept 12 bases outside the gene matches. This CDR3 is 16 amino acids long. The DNA of the CDR3 is TGCGCCAGCAGCTCCGGAGGCCAGGGGGCAACCTCACCCCTCCACTTT. This gives the protein CASSSGGQGATSPLHF. The variable domain in full, with the rest retrieved from reference TRBV5-1 and TRBJ1-6, is KAGVTQTPRYLIKTRGQQVTLSCSPISGHRSVSWYQQTPGQGLQFLFEYFSETQRNKGNFPGRFSGRQFSNSRSEMNVSTLELGDSALYLCASSSGGQGATSPLHFGNGTRLTVT.

The chain recombines TRBV2 with TRBJ1-5; TRBD1 might be the D (6 bases). V dropped 6 bases and J dropped 5 bases, with 11 bases sitting between them. The CDR3 length is 13 residues. Germline V gene sequence: CDR1 SNHLY, CDR2 FYNNEI. The CDR3 loop is CASSQGQDQPQHF. The CDR3 region has the DNA TGTGCCAGCAGCCAGGGGCAGGATCAGCCCCAGCATTTT.

This chain uses TRBV6-5 with TRBJ1-1; no firm D call. V lost 2 bases, J lost 0 bases, and 4 bases lay in between. The germline V gene has CDR1 MNHEY and CDR2 SVGAGI. The CDR3 contains 13 residues. CDR3 in DNA: TGTGCCAGCAGTTACAGGGTGAACACTGAAGCTTTCTTT. It encodes CASSYRVNTEAFF.

This rearrangement joins TRBV5-1 to TRBJ1-1; weak D call: TRBD1 (5 bases). The CDR3 loop spans 15 amino acids. Trimming stripped 1 base from V and 1 base from J, with 11 bases between. CDR1 and CDR2 from the germline V gene are SGHRS and YFSETQ. In DNA form, the CDR3 reads TGCGCCAGCAGCTTGAGACAGCTTCAGAACACTGAAGCTTTCTTT. Amino acids: CASSLRQLQNTEAFF.

J is TRBJ2-7 and V is TRBV4-1; 8 bases are a match to TRBD1. J gave up 1 base and V 3 bases, and 8 bases lay outside the gene matches. Germline-derived CDR1 and CDR2 are MGHRA and YSYEKL. The CDR3 has 16 amino acids. The CDR3 protein is CASSQKTGGQSYEQYF. The CDR3 nucleotides read TGCGCCAGCAGCCAGAAAACAGGGGGACAGTCCTACGAGCAGTACTTC.

The chain is built from TRBV25-1 and TRBJ1-2; possible D gene TRBD1, 5 bases. The CDR3 is 12 residues long. In germline, CDR1 is MGHDK, CDR2 SYGVNS. Trimming took off 8 bases at V and 3 bases at J, with 10 bases between the two ends. CDR3 nucleotides: TGTGCCAGCGGGGGAGGGCACTATGGCTACACCTTC. Translation gives CASGGGHYGYTF.

V is TRBV18 and J is TRBJ2-7, with 8 nucleotides matching TRBD2. The ends lost 0 bases at V and 4 bases at J; junction bases unmatched: 5. The CDR3 has 15 amino acids. CDR1 is KGHSH, CDR2 LQKENI, per germline. The CDR3 spells CASSPPGLEGYEQYF. CDR3 DNA: TGTGCCAGCTCACCACCGGGACTAGAAGGTTACGAGCAGTACTTC. Full variable domain (rest looked up from reference TRBV18 and TRBJ2-7): NAGVMQNPRHLVRRRGQEARLRCSPMKGHSHVYWYRQLPEEGLKFMVYLQKENIIDESGMPKERFSAEFPKEGPSILRIQQVVRGDSAAYFCASSPPGLEGYEQYFGPGTRLTVT.

The V call is TRBV27, the J call TRBJ2-7, with 8 bases identical to TRBD2. Germline-derived CDR1 and CDR2 are MNHEY and SMNVEV (reference sequence). The CDR3 spans 14 residues. V was clipped by 11 bases and J by 4 bases; unmatched bases: 13. As DNA, the CDR3 is TGTGCCTATTATATCGGGGGGGATCATTACGAGCAGTACTTC. Residues: CAYYIGGDHYEQYF.

This chain uses TRBV5-1 with TRBJ1-1; D possibly corresponds to TRBD1 (5 bases). The CDR3 covers 13 residues. Germline assignment: CDR1 SGHRS and CDR2 YFSETQ. Deletions cut 5 bases from V and 1 base from J, with 9 bases between. The CDR3, as DNA: TGCGCCAGCAGGGTGGGACGGAACACTGAAGCTTTCTTT. Amino acids: CASRVGRNTEAFF.

The CDR3 coding sequence is TGCGCCAGCAGCTTTAGAGCAGGATTCTCTGGAAACACCATATATTTT. Its translation is CASSFRAGFSGNTIYF. This chain links TRBV5-1 with TRBJ1-3; D is unclear. Germline V gene lookup returns CDR1 SGHRS and CDR2 YFSETQ. Trimming stripped 2 bases from V and 0 bases from J, with 12 bases between. This CDR3 has 16 residues.